This TCR beta chain was identified during a study of blood T cells in healthy people across ages. Through a sample-barcoded 5' primer and a J-beta primer mix, a second PCR was run for roughly 6 to 11 cycles. TCRdb re-called the 5' RACE reads through MiXCR, storing one row per CDR3 protein. The sample lists about 670,000 distinct CDR3 sequences; roughly two fifths were seen once. Between the trimmed V and J ends, which lost 7 bases and 1 base, there was a span of 14 bases. The germline gives CDR1 SQVTM, CDR2 ANQGSEA. CDR3 length equals 13 residues. Sequences were obtained from blood. This chain joins TRBV29-1 and TRBJ2-7, with D perhaps TRBD1 or TRBD2 (5 bases each). This clonotype originated in an older man in good health. CDR3 in amino acids: CSATGTDSYEQYF. The CDR3 DNA is TGCAGCGCCACCGGGACGGATTCCTACGAGCAGTACTTC.